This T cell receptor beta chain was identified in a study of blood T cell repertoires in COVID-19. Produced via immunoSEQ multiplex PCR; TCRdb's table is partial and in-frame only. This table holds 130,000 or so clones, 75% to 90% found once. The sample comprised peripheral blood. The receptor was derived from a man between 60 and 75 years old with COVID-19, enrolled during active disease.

The CDR3 bases are TGTGCCAGCAGCGAATGGGGGACAGGGGGCACAGATACGCAGTATTTT. Translated, it gives CASSEWGTGGTDTQYF. This chain links TRBV6-1 with TRBJ2-3, with 10 bases lining up with TRBD1. Per the germline V gene, CDR1 is MNHNS and CDR2 is SASEGT. Trimming removed 6 bases from V and 1 base from J; junction bases left unmatched: 7. This CDR3 contains 16 residues.